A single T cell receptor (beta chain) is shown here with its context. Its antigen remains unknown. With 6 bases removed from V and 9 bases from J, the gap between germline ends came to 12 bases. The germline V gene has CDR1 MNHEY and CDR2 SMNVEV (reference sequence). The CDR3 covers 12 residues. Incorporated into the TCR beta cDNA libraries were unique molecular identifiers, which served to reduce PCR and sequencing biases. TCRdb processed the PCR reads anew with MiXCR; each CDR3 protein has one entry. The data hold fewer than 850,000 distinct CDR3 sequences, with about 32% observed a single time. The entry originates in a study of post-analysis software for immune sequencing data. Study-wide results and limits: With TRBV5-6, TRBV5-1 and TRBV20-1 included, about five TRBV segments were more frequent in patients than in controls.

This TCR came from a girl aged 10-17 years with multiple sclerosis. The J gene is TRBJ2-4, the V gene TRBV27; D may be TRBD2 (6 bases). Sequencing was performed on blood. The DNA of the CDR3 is TGTGCCAGCAGGGCCGCGGGGAGCATTCAGTACTTC. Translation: CASRAAGSIQYF.